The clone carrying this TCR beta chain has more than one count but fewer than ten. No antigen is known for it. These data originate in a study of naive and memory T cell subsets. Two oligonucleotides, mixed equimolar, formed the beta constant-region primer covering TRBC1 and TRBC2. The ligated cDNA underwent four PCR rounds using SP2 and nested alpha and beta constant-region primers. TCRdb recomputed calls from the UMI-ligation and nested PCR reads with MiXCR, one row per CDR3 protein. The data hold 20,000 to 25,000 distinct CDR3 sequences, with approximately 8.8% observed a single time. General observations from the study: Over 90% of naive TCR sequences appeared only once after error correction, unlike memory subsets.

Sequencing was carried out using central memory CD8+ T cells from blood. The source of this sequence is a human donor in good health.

In DNA, the CDR3 is TGTGCCAGCGGCGCGGGAGCGGCCTACGAGCAGTACTTC. Translating it yields CASGAGAAYEQYF. The rearrangement links TRBV27 to TRBJ2-7; TRBD2 matches at 7 bases. The CDR3 length is 13 residues. CDR1 MNHEY and CDR2 SMNVEV come from the germline V gene (reference sequence). V was clipped by 8 bases and J by 2 bases; unmatched bases: 6.